This T cell receptor (beta chain) stems from a study of PD-L1 blockade in urothelial cancer. Study details: The authors examined blood 3 weeks (second dose) and 6 weeks after treatment start. Broader study findings: Tumor-associated TCR clones expanded more in blood at 3 weeks in patients with durable benefit.

Note on this clone: Its antigen is as yet unknown.

There are 15 residues in the CDR3. Trimming took 3 bases from V and 1 from J, leaving 12 bases between them. Germline loops: CDR1 SGHDN, CDR2 FVKESK. TCRdb's copy holds only in-frame clones and misses some; the assay was immunoSEQ multiplex PCR. Of about 26,000 clones detected, around 88% appear once; the ten largest clones hold about a third. The receptor was isolated from a man in his fifties or sixties with urothelial cancer. The source was PBMCs, collected around atezolizumab (anti-PD-L1) treatment. The chain links TRBV14 to TRBJ1-1; unclear D gene. CDR3: CASSQTRTENTEAFF. CDR3 nucleotide sequence: TGTGCCAGCAGCCAGACCCGCACAGAGAACACTGAAGCTTTCTTT. The full variable domain, in which reference TRBV14 and TRBJ1-1 provide the parts outside the CDR3, is EAGVTQFPSHSVIEKGQTVTLRCDPISGHDNLYWYRRVMGKEIKFLLHFVKESKQDESGMPNNRFLAERTGGTYSTLKVQPAELEDSGVYFCASSQTRTENTEAFFGQGTRLTVV.